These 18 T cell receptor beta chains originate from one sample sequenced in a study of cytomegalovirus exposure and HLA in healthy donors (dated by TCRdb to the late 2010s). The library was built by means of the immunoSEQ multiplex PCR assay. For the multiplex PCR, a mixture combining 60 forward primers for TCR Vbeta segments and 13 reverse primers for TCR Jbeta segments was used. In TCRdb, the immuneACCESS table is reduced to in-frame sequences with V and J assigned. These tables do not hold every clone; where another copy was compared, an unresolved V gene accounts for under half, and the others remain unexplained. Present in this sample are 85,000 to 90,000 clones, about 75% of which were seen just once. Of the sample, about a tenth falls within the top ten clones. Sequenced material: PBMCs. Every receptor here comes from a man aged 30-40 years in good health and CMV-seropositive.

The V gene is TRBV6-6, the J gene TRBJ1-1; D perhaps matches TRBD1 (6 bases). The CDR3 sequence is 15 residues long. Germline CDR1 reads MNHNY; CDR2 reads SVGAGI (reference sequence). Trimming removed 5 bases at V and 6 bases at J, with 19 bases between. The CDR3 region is CASSTYRVSSSEAFF. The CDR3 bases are TGTGCCAGCAGTACCTACAGGGTTTCTTCTTCTGAAGCTTTCTTT.

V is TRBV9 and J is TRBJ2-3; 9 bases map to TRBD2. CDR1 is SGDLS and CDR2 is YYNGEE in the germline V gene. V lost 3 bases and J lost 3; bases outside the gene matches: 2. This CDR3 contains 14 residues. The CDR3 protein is CASSGRGGTDTQYF. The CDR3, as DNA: TGTGCCAGCAGCGGGCGGGGGGGAACAGATACGCAGTATTTT.

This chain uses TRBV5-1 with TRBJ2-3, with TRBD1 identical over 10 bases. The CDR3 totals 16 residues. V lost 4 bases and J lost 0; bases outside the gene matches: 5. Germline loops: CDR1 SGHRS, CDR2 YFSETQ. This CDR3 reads CASSGGTGVSTDTQYF. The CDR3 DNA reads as TGCGCCAGCAGCGGAGGGACAGGGGTTAGCACAGATACGCAGTATTTT.

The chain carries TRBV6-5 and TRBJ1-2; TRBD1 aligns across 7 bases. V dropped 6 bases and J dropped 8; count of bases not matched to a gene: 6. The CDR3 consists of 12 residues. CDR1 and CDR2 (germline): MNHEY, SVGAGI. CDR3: CASRPRTGGYTF. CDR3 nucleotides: TGTGCCAGCAGACCCCGGACAGGAGGCTACACCTTC.

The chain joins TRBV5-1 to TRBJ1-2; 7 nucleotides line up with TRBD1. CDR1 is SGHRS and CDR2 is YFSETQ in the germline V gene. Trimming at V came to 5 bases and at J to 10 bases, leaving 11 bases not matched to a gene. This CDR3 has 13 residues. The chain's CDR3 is CASRFQGGEDYTF. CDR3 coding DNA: TGCGCCAGCAGATTCCAGGGGGGCGAAGACTACACCTTC. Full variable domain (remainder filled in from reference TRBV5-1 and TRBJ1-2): KAGVTQTPRYLIKTRGQQVTLSCSPISGHRSVSWYQQTPGQGLQFLFEYFSETQRNKGNFPGRFSGRQFSNSRSEMNVSTLELGDSALYLCASRFQGGEDYTFGSGTRLTVV.

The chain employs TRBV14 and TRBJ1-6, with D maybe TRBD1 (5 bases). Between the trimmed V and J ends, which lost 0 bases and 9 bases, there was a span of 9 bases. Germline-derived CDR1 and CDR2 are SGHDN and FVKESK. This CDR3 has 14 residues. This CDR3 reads CASSQDGGGSPLHF. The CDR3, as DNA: TGTGCCAGCAGCCAAGATGGCGGGGGTTCACCCCTCCACTTT.

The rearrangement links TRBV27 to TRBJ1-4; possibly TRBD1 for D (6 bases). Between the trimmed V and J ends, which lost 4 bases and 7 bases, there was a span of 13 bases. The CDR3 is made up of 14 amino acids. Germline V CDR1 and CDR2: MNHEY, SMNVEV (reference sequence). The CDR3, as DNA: TGTGCCAGCAGTTCTCTTGGGACACTTGAAAAACTGTTTTTT. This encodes CASSSLGTLEKLFF.

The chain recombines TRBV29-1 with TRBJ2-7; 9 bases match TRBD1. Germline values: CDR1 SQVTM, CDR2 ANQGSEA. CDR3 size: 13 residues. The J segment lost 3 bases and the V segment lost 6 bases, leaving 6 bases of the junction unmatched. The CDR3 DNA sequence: TGCAGCGTAGGGACAGGGATTTACTACGAGCAGTACTTC. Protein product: CSVGTGIYYEQYF.

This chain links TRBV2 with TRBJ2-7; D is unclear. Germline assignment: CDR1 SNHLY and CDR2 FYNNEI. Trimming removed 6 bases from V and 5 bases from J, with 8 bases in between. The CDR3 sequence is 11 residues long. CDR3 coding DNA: TGTGCCAGCAGGGCTTTGGACGAGCAGTACTTC. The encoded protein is CASRALDEQYF.

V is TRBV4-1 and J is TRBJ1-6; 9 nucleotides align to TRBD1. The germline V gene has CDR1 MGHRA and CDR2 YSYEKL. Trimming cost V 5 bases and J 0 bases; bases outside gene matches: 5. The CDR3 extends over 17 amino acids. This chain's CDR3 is CASSEDRGGSYNSPLHF. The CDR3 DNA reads TGCGCCAGCAGCGAGGACAGGGGCGGCTCCTATAATTCACCCCTCCACTTT.

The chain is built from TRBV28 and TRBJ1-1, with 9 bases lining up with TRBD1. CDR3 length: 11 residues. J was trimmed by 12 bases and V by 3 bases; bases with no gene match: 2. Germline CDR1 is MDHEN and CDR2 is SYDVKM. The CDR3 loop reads CASSLTGGSFF. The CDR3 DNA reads TGTGCCAGCAGTTTGACAGGGGGTTCTTTCTTT. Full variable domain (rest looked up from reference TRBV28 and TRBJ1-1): DVKVTQSSRYLVKRTGEKVFLECVQDMDHENMFWYRQDPGLGLRLIYFSYDVKMKEKGDIPEGYSVSREKKERFSLILESASTNQTSMYLCASSLTGGSFFGQGTRLTVV.

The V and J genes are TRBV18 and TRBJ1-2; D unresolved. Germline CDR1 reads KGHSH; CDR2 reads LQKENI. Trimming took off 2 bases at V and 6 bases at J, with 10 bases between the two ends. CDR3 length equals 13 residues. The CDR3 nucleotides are TGTGCCAGCTCACCAGCTGGAGGTGATGGCTACACCTTC. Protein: CASSPAGGDGYTF.

In DNA, the CDR3 is TGTGCCAGCAGCTCAGATGGGGGGGCTTTCACAGATACGCAGTATTTT. As protein: CASSSDGGAFTDTQYF. The V and J genes are TRBV9 and TRBJ2-3; possible D gene TRBD2, 7 bases. The CDR3 loop spans 16 amino acids. Trimming pared 4 bases from V and 2 bases from J, leaving 17 bases between. The germline CDR1 and CDR2 sequences are SGDLS and YYNGEE.

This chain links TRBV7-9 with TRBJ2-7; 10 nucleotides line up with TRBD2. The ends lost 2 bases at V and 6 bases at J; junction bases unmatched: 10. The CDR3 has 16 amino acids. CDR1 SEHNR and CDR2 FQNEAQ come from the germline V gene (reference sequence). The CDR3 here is CASSLSSGGQFGEQYF. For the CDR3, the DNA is TGTGCCAGCAGCTTATCTAGCGGGGGCCAATTCGGCGAGCAGTACTTC.

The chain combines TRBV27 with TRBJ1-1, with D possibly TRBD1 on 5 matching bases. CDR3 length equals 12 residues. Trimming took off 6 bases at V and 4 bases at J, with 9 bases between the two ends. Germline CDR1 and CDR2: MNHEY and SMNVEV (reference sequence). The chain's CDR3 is CASRDSFTEAFF. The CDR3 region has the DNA TGTGCCAGCAGAGACAGTTTCACTGAAGCTTTCTTT.

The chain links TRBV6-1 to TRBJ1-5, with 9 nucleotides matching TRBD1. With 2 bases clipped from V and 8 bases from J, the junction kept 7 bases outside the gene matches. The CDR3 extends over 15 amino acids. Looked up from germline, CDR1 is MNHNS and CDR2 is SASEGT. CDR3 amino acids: CASSEIGDREEPQHF. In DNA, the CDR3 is TGTGCCAGCAGTGAAATAGGGGACAGGGAGGAGCCCCAGCATTTT.

The CDR3 sequence is CASTQGGGYTF. The CDR3 bases are TGTGCCAGCACCCAGGGAGGTGGCTACACCTTC. This chain joins TRBV6-5 and TRBJ1-2, with D possibly matching TRBD1 (5 bases). Per germline, CDR1 MNHEY and CDR2 SVGAGI. CDR3 length equals 11 residues. V was pared by 7 bases and J by 7 bases, with 10 bases between.

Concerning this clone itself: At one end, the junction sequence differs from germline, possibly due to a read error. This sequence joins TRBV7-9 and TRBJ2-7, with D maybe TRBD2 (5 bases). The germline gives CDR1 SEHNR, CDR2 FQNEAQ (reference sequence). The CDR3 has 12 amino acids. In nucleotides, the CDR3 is TGTTCCAGCAGTTATAAAACGGGGGAGCAGTACTTC. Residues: CSSSYKTGEQYF.